A selection of T cell receptor beta chains follows, all from one sample in a study of blood T cell repertoires in COVID-19. Libraries were prepared by immunoSEQ multiplex PCR; TCRdb keeps only in-frame clonotypes and omits some of them. The sample records about 240,000 clones, more than 75% being singletons. Sequencing was performed on peripheral blood. The source of these receptors is a woman aged 40 to 50 who had recovered from COVID-19. The CDR3 runs from the conserved cysteine through the conserved F or W. D genes are given only for firm matches. Size tells how often a clone was seen (once, few, many) or the class of an expanded clone, and some rows leave it out.

cdr3_nt cdr3_aa v_call d_call clone_size j_call
TGCGCCAGCAGCCAAGATCCCCCCCGAGCTAGCGGGAGTTTCGATGAGCAGTTCTTC CASSQDPPRASGSFDEQFF TRBV4-3 TRBD2 . TRBJ2-1
TGTGCCAGCAGCCTAAGGCCCTACGCGGGAGGCGGGGAGCTGTTTTTT CASSLRPYAGGGELFF TRBV7-3 TRBD2 . TRBJ2-2
TGTGCCAGCAGCTTGGCCGGTAGGGGCGCAGATACGCAGTATTTT CASSLAGRGADTQYF TRBV5-8 . . TRBJ2-3
TGCGCCAGCAGCCTCCGGACAGGCCCCTACGAGCAGTACTTC CASSLRTGPYEQYF TRBV4-3 TRBD1 . TRBJ2-7
TGCGCCAGCAGCCTGACGGGCGGGGAGCTGTTTTTT CASSLTGGELFF TRBV5-1 . . TRBJ2-2
TGTGCCAGCAGCACCGGCCTAGCGGGAGGACTGGGGGAGCAGTACTTC CASSTGLAGGLGEQYF TRBV7-2 TRBD2 . TRBJ2-7
TGTGCCAGCAGTTACTGGGGGGAGGGCCGGGGAGATACGCAGTATTTT CASSYWGEGRGDTQYF TRBV6-6 TRBD2 . TRBJ2-3
TGTGCCAGCAGTTACGCGGGACCTCCCACCGGGGAGCTGTTTTTT CASSYAGPPTGELFF TRBV6-5 . . TRBJ2-2
TGTGCCACCAGTGATTTGGGGACAGGGAACAATGAGCAGTTCTTC CATSDLGTGNNEQFF TRBV24-1 TRBD1 . TRBJ2-1
TGTGCCAGCTCGTTAGGGACACTGAACACAGATACGCAGTATTTT CASSLGTLNTDTQYF TRBV7-6 . . TRBJ2-3
TGTGCCAGCAGCCCCCACAGGGGTCGGACTGAAGCTTTCTTT CASSPHRGRTEAFF TRBV3-1/TRBV3-2 TRBD1 few TRBJ1-1
TGCGCCAGCAGCCCGGTCGGTTGGGAGCAGTTCTTC CASSPVGWEQFF TRBV5-1 . . TRBJ2-1
TGCGCCAGCATGGAGCGGACTAGCACAGATACGCAGTATTTT CASMERTSTDTQYF TRBV10-1 . . TRBJ2-3
TGTGCCAGCAGTTACTTAGGGGAGCTGTTTTTT CASSYLGELFF TRBV6-5 . . TRBJ2-2
TGCGCCAGCTCTGAAGGCAGGCATCAGCCCCAGCATTTT CASSEGRHQPQHF TRBV5-1 . . TRBJ1-5
TGTGCCAGCAGCTTCCAGACAGGGGGCCATAGGAGCAATCAGCCCCAGCATTTT CASSFQTGGHRSNQPQHF TRBV7-8 TRBD1 . TRBJ1-5